Described below is a single T cell receptor beta chain sequence and its context. Antigen unknown. Method: immunoSEQ multiplex PCR; TCRdb's copy keeps in-frame clones and lacks some. The sample includes approximately 30,000 clones, around 80% of them seen just once. The germline V gene has CDR1 LGHNA and CDR2 YSLEER. The CDR3 is 14 amino acids. The V end was cut by 3 bases, the J end by 1 base, with 8 bases between. This sample is drawn from a study of lymphopenia after photon versus proton radiotherapy. Broader study findings: Proton therapy kept repertoires fairly stable, unlike photons, which gained effector/memory cells. After lymphocyte nadir, photon-treated repertoires showed oligoclonal expansion, especially CD8+ Temra.

This clonotype was obtained from a man aged 45-65 years with gastric cancer. The starting material was peripheral blood, obtained from a patient treated with photon-based radiotherapy. The chain recombines TRBV4-3 with TRBJ2-3, with unresolved D. The CDR3 spells CASSQGIGTDTQYF. The CDR3 bases are TGCGCCAGCAGCCAGGGCATCGGCACAGATACGCAGTATTTT.